Below are 17 T cell receptor beta chains sequenced from a single sample in a study of molecular identifiers for immune sequencing clone quantification. TCRdb recomputed calls from the PCR reads with MiXCR, one row per CDR3 protein. The profile covers around 460,000 distinct CDR3 sequences, with around 21% appearing a single time and 0.84% taken by the ten largest. Sequencing was carried out using naive CD8+ T cells from blood, with Jurkat cell RNA spiked in. Subset defined: FACS-sorted CD8+CD4-CCR7+CD45RA+ naive T cells. The receptors here all came from a human donor in good health. Some libraries in this study had Jurkat cell RNA spiked in.

Comments on this clonotype: An end of the junction does not agree with germline; a read error may underlie this. The CDR3: CASGQDSSGQAGNEQFF. CDR3 DNA: TGCGCCAGCGGCCAAGATTCCTCGGGCCAGGCAGGCAATGAGCAGTTCTTC. This chain links TRBV4-3 with TRBJ2-1, with unresolved D. CDR1 is LGHNA and CDR2 is YSLEER in the germline V gene. This CDR3 contains 17 residues.

This chain connects TRBV7-9 to TRBJ2-7; no firm D call. The CDR3 has 11 residues. V shed 5 bases and J shed 7 bases, with 9 bases lying between them. Germline-derived CDR1 and CDR2 are SEHNR and FQNEAQ (reference sequence). Here the CDR3 reads CASSRLGEQYF. The CDR3, as DNA: TGTGCCAGCAGCCGCCTGGGTGAGCAGTACTTC.

Comments on this clonotype: A read error may account for a junction end that differs from germline. This chain joins TRBV28 and TRBJ2-1; tentative D call: TRBD2 (6 bases). Germline assignment: CDR1 MDHEN and CDR2 SYDVKM. The CDR3 sequence is 17 residues long. The CDR3 DNA follows: TGTGCCAGCAGCACCTCCGACGCGGGGACCTCCTACAATGGGCAGTTCTTC. Amino acids: CASSTSDAGTSYNGQFF. Looking up the rest from reference TRBV28 and TRBJ2-1 gives the full variable domain: DVKVTQSSRYLVKRTGEKVFLECVQDMDHENMFWYRQDPGLGLRLIYFSYDVKMKEKGDIPEGYSVSREKKERFSLILESASTNQTSMYLCASSTSDAGTSYNGQFFGPGTRLTVL.

Of note for this clonotype: A much larger clone differs from this one at a single base, so this may be a read error. The V and J genes are TRBV4-1 and TRBJ2-1; TRBD2 matches at 7 bases. CDR1 is MGHRA, CDR2 YSYEKL, per germline. CDR3 length: 13 residues. The CDR3 coding sequence is TGCGCCGGCAGCCAAGCGGGGCGGCGACTGCAGTTCTTC. Its protein product is CAGSQAGRRLQFF.

Turning to this clonotype: A much larger clone is a single base away; this may be a read error. For the CDR3, the DNA is TGTGCCAGCAGTGCCGCCGGGGACAGATTATCTGGTACGCAGTATTTT. Amino acids: CASSAAGDRLSGTQYF. J is TRBJ2-3 and V is TRBV6-2 or TRBV6-3; 7 nucleotides line up with TRBD1. The CDR3 sequence is 16 residues long. V lost 5 bases and J lost 8; bases outside the gene matches: 16. Germline loops: CDR1 MNHEY, CDR2 SVGEGT.

Ten or more counts support this clonotype. The gene calls are TRBV27 and TRBJ2-2, with TRBD2 as a possible D gene (6 bases). Germline lookup yields CDR1 MNHEY and CDR2 SMNVEV (reference sequence). The V end was cut by 6 bases, the J end by 5 bases, with 10 bases between. This CDR3 contains 13 residues. Here the CDR3 reads CASREGWTGELFF. CDR3 nucleotide sequence: TGTGCCAGCAGGGAGGGGTGGACCGGGGAGCTGTTTTTT.

With respect to this clonotype: This clone may be a read error of a much larger clone one base away. The V call is TRBV20-1, the J call TRBJ2-2, with D unresolved. Looked up from germline, CDR1 is DFQATT and CDR2 is SNEGSKA (reference sequence). V was clipped by 4 bases and J by 2 bases, with 8 bases between them. This CDR3 comprises 13 residues. The CDR3 loop reads CSAMCRNTGELFF. CDR3 bases: TGCAGTGCTATGTGCAGAAACACCGGGGAGCTGTTTTTT.

This clonotype was seen ten or more times. The chain has TRBV5-1 and TRBJ1-1, with unresolved D. The V end was cut by 5 bases, the J end by 4 bases, with 9 bases between. The CDR3 runs 12 residues. CDR1 is SGHRS and CDR2 is YFSETQ in the germline V gene. CDR3 coding DNA: TGCGCCAGCAGGTCGGGAGGCACTGAAGCTTTCTTT. This gives the protein CASRSGGTEAFF.

J is TRBJ2-7 and V is TRBV4-1; D gene unclear. The CDR3 totals 16 residues. Germline V CDR1 and CDR2: MGHRA, YSYEKL. Trimming left V 4 bases short and J 4 bases short, with 20 bases between. For the CDR3, the DNA is TGCGCCAGCAGCCCTCCAAACTTCGGTTGGGGTTACGAGCAGTACTTC. The encoded protein is CASSPPNFGWGYEQYF.

This clonotype was detected many times. V usage is TRBV28 and J usage is TRBJ1-1; maybe TRBD1 (5 bases). The V end lost 4 bases, the J end lost 2 bases, and 11 bases lay between the germline ends. The length of the CDR3 is 14 residues. Germline V lookup: CDR1 MDHEN, CDR2 SYDVKM. The DNA for the CDR3 is TGTGCCAGCAGTTCCGCGGACAAAAACACTGAAGCTTTCTTT. This encodes CASSSADKNTEAFF. The full variable domain, its missing parts supplied by reference TRBV28 and TRBJ1-1, is DVKVTQSSRYLVKRTGEKVFLECVQDMDHENMFWYRQDPGLGLRLIYFSYDVKMKEKGDIPEGYSVSREKKERFSLILESASTNQTSMYLCASSSADKNTEAFFGQGTRLTVV.

This chain connects TRBV3-1 to TRBJ2-2; TRBD1 matches 9 bases. Germline CDR1 LGHDT, CDR2 YNNKEL (reference sequence). The trim removed 5 bases at V and 3 bases at J, leaving 13 bases unmatched. This CDR3 has 18 residues. The CDR3 bases are TGTGCCAGCAGCGAGCAGCTGGGCGGGACAGGGTACACCGGGGAGCTGTTTTTT. Amino acid sequence: CASSEQLGGTGYTGELFF.

A remark on this clonotype: Given the absence of the conserved phenylalanine or tryptophan at the CDR3 end, a read error is likely. The DNA of the CDR3 is TGTGCCTGGAGTCCAATCCCGGGACAGGTCTCCTACGAGCAGTACCTC. This sequence encodes CAWSPIPGQVSYEQYL. The rearrangement joins TRBV30 to TRBJ2-7, with 8 bases identical to TRBD1. This CDR3 spans 16 amino acids. Per germline, CDR1 GTSNPN and CDR2 SVGIG (reference sequence). With V trimmed by 2 bases and J by 0 bases, 9 bases remained unmatched.

The J gene is TRBJ2-3, the V gene TRBV27; D may be TRBD1 or TRBD2 (5 bases each). The V end lost 2 bases, the J end lost 0 bases, and 12 bases lay between the germline ends. Germline V CDR1 and CDR2: MNHEY, SMNVEV (reference sequence). This CDR3 has 16 residues. The CDR3 spells CASSLGPGGSTDTQYF. The CDR3 DNA follows: TGTGCCAGCAGTTTAGGTCCTGGGGGAAGCACAGATACGCAGTATTTT.

This clonotype was recorded many times. This chain connects TRBV20-1 to TRBJ1-1, with 8 bases identical to TRBD1. J gave up 6 bases and V 3 bases, and 9 bases lay outside the gene matches. There are 14 residues in the CDR3. From germline, CDR1 is DFQATT and CDR2 SNEGSKA (reference sequence). CDR3 in amino acids: CSARGRTGRAEAFF. CDR3 sequence (DNA): TGCAGTGCTAGGGGGAGGACAGGGCGCGCTGAAGCTTTCTTT.

This clonotype was recorded a few times. The chain couples TRBV7-2 to TRBJ1-2; D is uncertain. Germline assignment: CDR1 SGHTA and CDR2 FQGNSA. There are 17 residues in the CDR3. V was pared by 6 bases and J by 1 base, with 21 bases between. CDR3 residues: CASRRSPGSWLNYGYTF. CDR3 DNA: TGTGCCAGCAGGAGGTCGCCGGGTAGTTGGCTTAACTATGGCTACACCTTC.

This clonotype was counted at least ten times. The V gene is TRBV29-1, the J gene TRBJ1-3; 9 bases fit TRBD1. The CDR3 has 15 residues. The germline CDR1 and CDR2 sequences are SQVTM and ANQGSEA. V lost 6 bases to trimming and J lost 4 bases; unmatched junction nucleotides: 10. CDR3 DNA: TGCAGCGTCCGTCAGGGACAGGGACCCGGAAACACCATATATTTT. This sequence encodes CSVRQGQGPGNTIYF.

V and J are TRBV4-1 and TRBJ2-1, with 8 bases that match TRBD2. V lost 1 base to trimming and J lost 2 bases; unmatched junction nucleotides: 4. This CDR3 region has 16 residues. Germline V gene sequence: CDR1 MGHRA, CDR2 YSYEKL. The CDR3 region is CASSQAPGGAYNEQFF. The CDR3 coding sequence is TGCGCCAGCAGCCAAGCCCCCGGGGGGGCCTACAATGAGCAGTTCTTC.